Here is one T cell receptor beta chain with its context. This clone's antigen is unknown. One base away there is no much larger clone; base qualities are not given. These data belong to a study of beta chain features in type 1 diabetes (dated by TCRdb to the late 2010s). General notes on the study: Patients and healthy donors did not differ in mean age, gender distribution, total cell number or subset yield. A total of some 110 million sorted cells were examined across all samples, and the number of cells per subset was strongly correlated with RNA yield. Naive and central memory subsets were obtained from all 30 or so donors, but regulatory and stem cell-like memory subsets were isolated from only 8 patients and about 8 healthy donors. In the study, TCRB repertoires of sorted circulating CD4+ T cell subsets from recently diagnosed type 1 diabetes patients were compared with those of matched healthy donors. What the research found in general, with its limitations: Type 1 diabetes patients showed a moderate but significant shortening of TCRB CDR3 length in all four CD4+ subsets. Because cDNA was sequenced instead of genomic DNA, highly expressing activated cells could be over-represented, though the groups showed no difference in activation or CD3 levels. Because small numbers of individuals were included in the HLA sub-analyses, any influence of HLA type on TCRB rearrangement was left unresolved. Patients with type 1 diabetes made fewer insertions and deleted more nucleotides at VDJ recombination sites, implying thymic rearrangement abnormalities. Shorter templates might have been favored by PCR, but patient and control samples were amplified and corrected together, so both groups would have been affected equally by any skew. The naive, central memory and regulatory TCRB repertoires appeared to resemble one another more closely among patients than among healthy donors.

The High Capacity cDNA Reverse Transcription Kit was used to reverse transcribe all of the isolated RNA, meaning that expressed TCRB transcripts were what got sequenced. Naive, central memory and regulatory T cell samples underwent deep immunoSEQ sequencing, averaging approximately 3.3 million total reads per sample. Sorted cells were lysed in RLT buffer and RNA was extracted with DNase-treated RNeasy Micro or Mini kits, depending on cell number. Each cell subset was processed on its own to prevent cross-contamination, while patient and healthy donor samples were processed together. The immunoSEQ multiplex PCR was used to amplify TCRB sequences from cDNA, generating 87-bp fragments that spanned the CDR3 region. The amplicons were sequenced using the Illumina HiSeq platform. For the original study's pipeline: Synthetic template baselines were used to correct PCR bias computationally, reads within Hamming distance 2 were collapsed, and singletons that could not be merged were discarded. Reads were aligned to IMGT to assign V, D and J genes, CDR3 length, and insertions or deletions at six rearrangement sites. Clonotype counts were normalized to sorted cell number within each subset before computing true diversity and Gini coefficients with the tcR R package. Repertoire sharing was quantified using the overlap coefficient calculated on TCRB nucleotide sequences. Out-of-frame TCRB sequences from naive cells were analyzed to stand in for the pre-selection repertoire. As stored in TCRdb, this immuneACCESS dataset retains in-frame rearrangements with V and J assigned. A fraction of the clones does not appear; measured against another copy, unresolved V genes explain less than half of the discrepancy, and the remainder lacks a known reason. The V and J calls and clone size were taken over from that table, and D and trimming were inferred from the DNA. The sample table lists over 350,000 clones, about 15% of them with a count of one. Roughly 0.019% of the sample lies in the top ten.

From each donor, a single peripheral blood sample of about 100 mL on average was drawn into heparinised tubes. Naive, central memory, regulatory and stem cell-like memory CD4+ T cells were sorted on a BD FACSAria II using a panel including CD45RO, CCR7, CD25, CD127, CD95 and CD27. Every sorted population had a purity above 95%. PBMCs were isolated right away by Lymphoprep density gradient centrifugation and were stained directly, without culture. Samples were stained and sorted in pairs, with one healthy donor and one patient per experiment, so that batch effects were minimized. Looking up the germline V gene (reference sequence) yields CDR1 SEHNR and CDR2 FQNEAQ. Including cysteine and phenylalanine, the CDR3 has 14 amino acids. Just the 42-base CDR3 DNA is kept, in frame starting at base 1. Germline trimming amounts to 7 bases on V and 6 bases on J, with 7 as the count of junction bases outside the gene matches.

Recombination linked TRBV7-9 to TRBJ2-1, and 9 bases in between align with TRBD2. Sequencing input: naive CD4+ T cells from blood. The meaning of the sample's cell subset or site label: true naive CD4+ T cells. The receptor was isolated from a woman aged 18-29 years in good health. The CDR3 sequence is CASTFSGSVNEQFF. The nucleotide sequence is TGTGCCAGCACCTTTAGCGGGAGTGTCAATGAGCAGTTCTTC.